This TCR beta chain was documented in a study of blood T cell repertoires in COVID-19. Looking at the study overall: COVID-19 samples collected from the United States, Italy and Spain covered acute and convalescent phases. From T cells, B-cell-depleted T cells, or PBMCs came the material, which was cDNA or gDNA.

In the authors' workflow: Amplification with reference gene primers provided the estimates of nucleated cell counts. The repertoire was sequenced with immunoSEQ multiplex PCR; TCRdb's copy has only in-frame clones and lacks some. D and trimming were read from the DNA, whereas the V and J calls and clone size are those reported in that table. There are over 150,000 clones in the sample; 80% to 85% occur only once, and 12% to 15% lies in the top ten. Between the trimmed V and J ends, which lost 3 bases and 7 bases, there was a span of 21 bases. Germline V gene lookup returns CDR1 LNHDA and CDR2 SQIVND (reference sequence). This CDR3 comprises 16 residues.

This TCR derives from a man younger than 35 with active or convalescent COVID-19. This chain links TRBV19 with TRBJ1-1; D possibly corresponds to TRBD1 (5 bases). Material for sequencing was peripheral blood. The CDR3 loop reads CASSISRVVPDGEAFF. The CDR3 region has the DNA TGTGCCAGTAGTATTAGCAGGGTAGTACCCGACGGTGAAGCTTTCTTT.